Below, one T cell receptor beta chain is given with its context. No antigen is known for it. Data came from immunoSEQ multiplex PCR; TCRdb stores just in-frame clones and leaves some out. This table has more than 95,000 clones, about 92% appearing once. This sample is part of a study of siplizumab effects on memory and regulatory T cells. Study results and caveats: Roughly 75-97% of proliferating CD4+ or CD8+ clones lacked a naive or memory phenotype that could be assigned.

Sequenced: CD4+ T cells sorted from blood. This receptor was taken from a human donor in good health.

The CDR3 nucleotides are TGTGCCAGTAGACCTAGCGGGACTCTCTCCTACGAGCAGTACTTC. It yields the protein CASRPSGTLSYEQYF. The chain employs TRBV19 and TRBJ2-7; TRBD2 matches at 9 bases. Germline CDR1 LNHDA, CDR2 SQIVND (reference sequence). This CDR3 has 15 amino acids. The junction had 6 bases not matched to a gene; V was cut back by 6 bases and J by 0 bases.